Listed below are T cell receptor beta chains from one sample, sequenced in a study of cytomegalovirus exposure and HLA in healthy donors. Only in-frame clones appear in the TCRdb table, and some are missing; sequencing was by immunoSEQ multiplex PCR. The table shows about 90,000 clones, with approximately 76% occurring only once. The sequencing input was PBMCs. The receptors were gathered from a woman in her fifties or sixties in good health and CMV-seropositive. Each CDR3 is given with its conserved first and last residue. D genes are given only for firm matches. Not all rows give a size; the values are once, few, many and, for expanded clones, a class.

j_gene,v_gene,d_gene,abundance,CDR3aa,CDR3nt
TRBJ2-1,TRBV16,-,-,CASSPRLYHEQFF,TGTGCCAGCAGCCCGAGGCTATACCATGAGCAGTTCTTC
TRBJ1-1,TRBV15,TRBD1,-,CATSNPGTGANTEAFF,TGTGCCACCAGCAACCCCGGGACAGGGGCGAACACTGAAGCTTTCTTT
TRBJ2-5,TRBV30,TRBD2,-,CAWSSQSGRYETQYF,TGTGCCTGGAGCTCGCAAAGCGGGAGATATGAGACCCAGTACTTC
TRBJ1-5,TRBV28,-,-,CANSLRFGKSFGQPQHF,TGTGCCAACAGTTTGAGGTTCGGTAAAAGTTTTGGTCAGCCCCAGCATTTT
TRBJ1-2,TRBV6-5,-,-,CASSPRRDLNYGYTF,TGTGCCAGCAGTCCACGACGGGACTTGAACTATGGCTACACCTTC
TRBJ2-2,TRBV5-1,TRBD1,-,CASSWGQHTGELFF,TGCGCCAGCAGCTGGGGACAGCACACCGGGGAGCTGTTTTTT
TRBJ2-2,TRBV6-1,TRBD2,-,CASSGAGDGNTGELFF,TGTGCCAGCAGTGGAGCGGGAGACGGGAACACCGGGGAGCTGTTTTTT
TRBJ1-3,TRBV25-1,-,-,CASGRDTDSGNTIYF,TGTGCCAGCGGGAGGGACACAGACTCTGGAAACACCATATATTTT
TRBJ1-2,TRBV28,-,-,CASSFSGLYGYTF,TGTGCCAGCAGTTTTTCAGGGTTATATGGCTACACCTTC
TRBJ1-1,TRBV19,-,few,CASTPIVGLSTEAFF,TGTGCCAGTACCCCAATAGTCGGGTTGAGCACTGAAGCTTTCTTT
TRBJ1-6,TRBV6-6,-,-,CASRVSSYNSPLHF,TGTGCCAGCAGGGTCAGCTCCTATAATTCACCCCTCCACTTT
TRBJ2-1,TRBV30,TRBD2,-,CASGTSGRGEQFF,TGTGCCAGCGGGACTAGCGGTCGGGGTGAGCAGTTCTTC
TRBJ2-5,TRBV10-3,-,few,CAISPELETQYF,TGTGCCATCAGTCCGGAGCTCGAGACCCAGTACTTC
TRBJ2-1,TRBV6-1,TRBD1,-,CASSGTGDVNEQFF,TGTGCCAGCAGTGGGACAGGGGACGTAAATGAGCAGTTCTTC
TRBJ2-1,TRBV6-6,-,-,CASSTYNEQFF,TGTGCCAGCAGTACATATAATGAGCAGTTCTTC
TRBJ2-6,TRBV25-1,-,-,CASSESSGANVLTF,TGTGCCAGCAGCGAGAGCTCTGGGGCCAACGTCCTGACTTTC
TRBJ2-5,TRBV2,-,-,CASSPHWETQYF,TGTGCCAGCAGTCCTCACTGGGAGACCCAGTACTTC
TRBJ2-7,TRBV4-1,-,-,CASSLPGDTYEQYF,TGCGCCAGCAGCCTGCCGGGGGATACCTACGAGCAGTACTTC
TRBJ2-1,TRBV6-4,-,-,CASSKEAGRSNEQFF,TGTGCCAGCAGTAAAGAAGCAGGGCGGTCGAATGAGCAGTTCTTC
TRBJ1-5,TRBV7-8,-,-,CASRDDRNNQPQHF,TGTGCCAGCAGGGACGACAGGAACAATCAGCCCCAGCATTTT
TRBJ2-1,TRBV19,-,-,CASSYTGKRNEQFF,TGTGCCAGTAGCTACACAGGGAAACGTAATGAGCAGTTCTTC
TRBJ2-7,TRBV10-3,TRBD1,-,CAISGPGTGVGEQYF,TGTGCCATCAGTGGTCCAGGGACAGGGGTGGGCGAGCAGTACTTC
TRBJ1-5,TRBV5-6,-,-,CASSPRGNQPQHF,TGTGCCAGCAGCCCCCGAGGCAATCAGCCCCAGCATTTT
TRBJ2-1,TRBV2,-,-,CASSGQISYNEQFF,TGTGCCAGCAGTGGACAGATCTCCTACAATGAGCAGTTCTTC
TRBJ2-1,TRBV28,TRBD2,few,CASSLLAGNNEQFF,TGTGCCAGCAGTTTGCTAGCGGGGAACAATGAGCAGTTCTTC
TRBJ2-7,TRBV4-2,-,-,CASSQGRGGGAYEQYF,TGTGCCAGCAGCCAGGGAAGGGGAGGCGGGGCCTACGAGCAGTACTTC
TRBJ1-1,TRBV7-3,TRBD1,-,CASSPTGVGTEAFF,TGTGCCAGCAGCCCGACAGGGGTGGGCACTGAAGCTTTCTTT
TRBJ1-4,TRBV18,-,-,CASSRGLGEKLFF,TGTGCCAGCTCAAGAGGTTTGGGTGAAAAACTGTTTTTT
TRBJ2-1,TRBV6-6,TRBD2,-,CASSRTGLAGYEQFF,TGTGCCAGCAGTCGCACGGGACTAGCGGGATATGAGCAGTTCTTC